This TCR beta chain was observed in a study of radiotherapy plus CTLA-4 blockade in lung cancer. Study information: Objective responses were documented in about 18% of patients, with disease control in roughly 30%.

From germline, CDR1 is SGHTS and CDR2 YDEGEE. V lost 0 bases and J lost 0, with 10 bases in between. The CDR3 spans 15 residues. Using immunoSEQ multiplex PCR, the repertoire was profiled, and TCRdb retains in-frame clones only, with some absent. The sample holds around 45,000 clones, about 72% seen once. Those with chemo-refractory metastatic non-small-cell lung cancer were treated with focal radiation combined with CTLA-4 blockade using ipilimumab. This sequence was found in a human donor with non-small cell lung cancer who had stable disease on radiotherapy plus ipilimumab. Sequencing used peripheral blood, obtained from a patient treated with radiotherapy plus ipilimumab. This chain uses TRBV5-8 with TRBJ2-7; the D is unclear. CDR3 sequence (DNA): TGTGCCAGCAGCTTGGGCCTCCGAAGCTCCTACGAGCAGTACTTC. Translation: CASSLGLRSSYEQYF. The full variable domain, its missing parts supplied by reference TRBV5-8 and TRBJ2-7, is EAGVTQSPTHLIKTRGQQATLRCSPISGHTSVYWYQQALGLGLQFLLWYDEGEERNRGNFPPRFSGRQFPNYSSELNVNALELEDSALYLCASSLGLRSSYEQYFGPGTRLTVT.